The next 21 T cell receptor beta chains were all read from a single sample in a study of blood T cell repertoires in COVID-19. TCRdb keeps only in-frame clones here, not all; method: immunoSEQ multiplex PCR. This repertoire shows 220,000 or so clones, 90% found once; its top ten account for about 14%. Input material: PBMCs or T cells enriched from blood (not recorded which). These receptors were obtained from a man younger than 45 who had been exposed to COVID-19.

This clone was detected only once. The chain has TRBV2 and TRBJ2-7; 10 nucleotides align to TRBD2. From germline, CDR1 is SNHLY and CDR2 FYNNEI. V was clipped by 5 bases and J by 2 bases; unmatched bases: 6. This CDR3 has 15 residues. CDR3 loop: CASSPTSGAPYEQYF. CDR3 sequence (DNA): TGTGCCAGCAGTCCTACTAGCGGGGCCCCCTACGAGCAGTACTTC.

The CDR3, as DNA: TGTGCCAGCAGCTTCTTATTAGCGGGGGTCCAGTACTTC. Its protein is CASSFLLAGVQYF. The chain carries TRBV5-6 and TRBJ2-5; 9 nucleotides match TRBD2. The germline V gene has CDR1 SGHDT and CDR2 YYEEEE. The V gene end was trimmed by 2 bases and the J gene end by 10 bases; junction bases not matched to a gene: 6. This CDR3 region has 13 residues.

V usage is TRBV19 and J usage is TRBJ1-2, with D perhaps matching TRBD1 (6 bases). Germline V gene sequence: CDR1 LNHDA, CDR2 SQIVND (reference sequence). V was trimmed by 5 bases and J by 4 bases, leaving 14 bases between them. The CDR3 contains 14 residues. CDR3 amino acids: CASSPQGGVYGYTF. CDR3 DNA sequence: TGTGCCAGTAGTCCACAAGGGGGGGTCTATGGCTACACCTTC. Using reference TRBV19 and TRBJ1-2 for the parts outside the CDR3, the full variable domain is DGGITQSPKYLFRKEGQNVTLSCEQNLNHDAMYWYRQDPGQGLRLIYYSQIVNDFQKGDIAEGYSVSREKKESFPLTVTSAQKNPTAFYLCASSPQGGVYGYTFGSGTRLTVV.

The V call is TRBV14, the J call TRBJ1-2, with TRBD1 as a possible D gene (6 bases). This CDR3 comprises 16 residues. Germline CDR1 and CDR2: SGHDN and FVKESK. With 2 bases removed from V and 4 bases from J, the gap between germline ends came to 17 bases. The CDR3 nucleotides read TGTGCCAGCAGCCAACTTTCAGGGGCTGAGACCTATGGCTACACCTTC. Its protein product is CASSQLSGAETYGYTF.

This clone has only a few counts. The rearrangement uses TRBV6-2 or TRBV6-3 and TRBJ1-2, with a tentative D call TRBD1 (6 bases). Trimming removed 0 bases at V and 2 bases at J, with 13 bases between. The CDR3 loop spans 16 amino acids. From germline, CDR1 is MNHEY and CDR2 SVGEGT. The CDR3 DNA reads TGTGCCAGCAGTTACTCTTTGACAGGACGGAACTATGGCTACACCTTC. It translates to CASSYSLTGRNYGYTF.

The chain recombines TRBV6-4 with TRBJ1-1, with D unclear. The CDR3 runs to 13 residues. V was shortened by 7 bases and J by 0 bases, with 9 bases between the two germline ends. Germline lookup yields CDR1 MRHNA and CDR2 SNTAGT. The CDR3 DNA reads as TGTGCCAGCAAAGCAACCATGAACACTGAAGCTTTCTTT. This encodes CASKATMNTEAFF.

The chain has TRBV7-3 and TRBJ2-1, with D possibly matching TRBD1 (6 bases). This CDR3 is built from 14 residues. CDR1 SGHTA and CDR2 FQGTGA come from the germline V gene. V was cut by 3 bases and J by 7 bases, with 13 bases left in between. The CDR3 region is CASSFQGQNNEQFF. DNA for the CDR3: TGTGCCAGCAGCTTTCAAGGACAGAATAATGAGCAGTTCTTC.

V is TRBV4-1 and J is TRBJ1-1; D may be TRBD1 (6 bases). The ends were cut back, 3 bases at V and 1 base at J, with 18 bases in the middle. The CDR3 extends over 17 amino acids. Germline V lookup: CDR1 MGHRA, CDR2 YSYEKL. CDR3 sequence reads: CASSHPLRGAGNTEAFF. CDR3 nucleotide sequence: TGCGCCAGCAGCCATCCTCTCAGGGGCGCCGGGAACACTGAAGCTTTCTTT.

The gene calls are TRBV4-1 and TRBJ2-1; 10 positions agree with TRBD1. Germline-derived CDR1 and CDR2 are MGHRA and YSYEKL. The ends lost 0 bases at V and 2 bases at J; junction bases unmatched: 4. This CDR3 region has 17 residues. This chain's CDR3 is CASSQDEGQGTYNEQFF. The CDR3 region has the DNA TGCGCCAGCAGCCAAGATGAGGGACAGGGGACCTACAATGAGCAGTTCTTC.

The V and J genes are TRBV5-4 and TRBJ2-1; 8 nucleotides agree with TRBD1. Germline V gives CDR1 SGHNT, CDR2 YYREEE (reference sequence). The CDR3 length is 16 residues. The ends lost 0 bases at V and 0 bases at J; junction bases unmatched: 2. The CDR3 region is CASSLAGQGSYNEQFF. For the CDR3, the DNA is TGTGCCAGCAGCTTGGCAGGACAGGGCTCCTACAATGAGCAGTTCTTC.

The chain joins TRBV11-2 to TRBJ1-1; TRBD1 might be the D (6 bases). Trimming took off 3 bases at V and 0 bases at J, with 14 bases between the two ends. Germline assignment: CDR1 SGHAT and CDR2 FQNNGV. The CDR3 has 16 residues. The CDR3 DNA sequence: TGTGCCAGCAGCTTGACAGGTTCCACCGTGAACACTGAAGCTTTCTTT. Translating it yields CASSLTGSTVNTEAFF.

The chain couples TRBV19 to TRBJ2-1; a weak D match, TRBD1 (6 bases). Trimming stripped 2 bases from V and 2 bases from J, with 10 bases between. Germline lookup yields CDR1 LNHDA and CDR2 SQIVND (reference sequence). The CDR3 totals 15 residues. The CDR3 sequence is CASSISGQAYNEQFF. For the CDR3, the DNA is TGTGCCAGTAGTATATCGGGACAAGCCTACAATGAGCAGTTCTTC.

The V gene is TRBV4-1, the J gene TRBJ1-6, with 10 bases identical to TRBD1. Germline values: CDR1 MGHRA, CDR2 YSYEKL. The CDR3 is 17 amino acids. Losses at the gene ends were 1 base for V and 9 bases for J; bases not matched to a gene: 9. CDR3 amino acids: CASSQGGLRDRGSPLHF. For the CDR3, the DNA is TGCGCCAGCAGCCAAGGCGGCCTCCGGGACAGGGGTTCACCCCTCCACTTT.

This clone showed up just once. The rearrangement uses TRBV15 and TRBJ2-5; TRBD1 might be the D (5 bases). V was cut by 3 bases and J by 5 bases, with 16 bases left in between. CDR1 and CDR2 (germline): LNHNV, YYDKDF (reference sequence). The CDR3 sequence is 15 residues long. DNA for the CDR3: TGTGCCACCAGCAGGCAGGGCTCCAAAAGTGAGACCCAGTACTTC. This sequence encodes CATSRQGSKSETQYF.

The genes are TRBV6-2 or TRBV6-3 and TRBJ2-1; 7 nucleotides match TRBD2. This CDR3 comprises 16 residues. The V gene's germline CDR1 is MNHEY and CDR2 SVGEGT. Germline trimming cut 0 bases from V and 4 bases from J; bases unmatched to any gene: 6. CDR3 DNA: TGTGCCAGCAGTTACTCACCCAGGGAGGGGTACAATGAGCAGTTCTTC. Its translation is CASSYSPREGYNEQFF.

V usage is TRBV6-5 and J usage is TRBJ2-2; no definite D call. The CDR3 has 11 residues. Germline lookup yields CDR1 MNHEY and CDR2 SVGAGI. With 8 bases removed from V and 5 bases from J, the gap between germline ends came to 6 bases. Here the CDR3 DNA reads TGTGCCAGCGGGCAAACCGGGGAGCTGTTTTTT. Translation: CASGQTGELFF.

This chain links TRBV6-5 with TRBJ1-1, with D possibly TRBD1 on 5 matching bases. This CDR3 comprises 14 residues. The V end lost 8 bases, the J end lost 5 bases, and 18 bases lay between the germline ends. CDR1 MNHEY and CDR2 SVGAGI come from the germline V gene. CDR3 in amino acids: CASARGEGRTEAFF. The DNA for the CDR3 is TGTGCCAGCGCGAGAGGGGAGGGGAGGACTGAAGCTTTCTTT.

The chain joins TRBV27 to TRBJ1-1; D remains ambiguous. Deletions cut 5 bases from V and 6 bases from J, with 10 bases between. CDR1 MNHEY and CDR2 SMNVEV come from the germline V gene (reference sequence). This CDR3 contains 12 residues. As DNA, the CDR3 is TGTGCCAGCAGTGCAGGCCTTTCTGAAGCTTTCTTT. Its translation: CASSAGLSEAFF.

In its sample, this clone was seen once. CDR3 nucleotides: TGTGCCAGCAGCGTAGCAGGGGCTGGGGAGCAGTACTTC. This sequence encodes CASSVAGAGEQYF. The rearrangement links TRBV9 to TRBJ2-7; the D gene is possibly TRBD1 (6 bases). Germline CDR1 and CDR2: SGDLS and YYNGEE. The CDR3 runs 13 residues. V gave up 0 bases and J gave up 7 bases, with 11 bases separating them.

Comment on this clone: The junction shows a germline mismatch at one end, possibly a read error. The V and J genes are TRBV7-2 and TRBJ2-7; 10 positions agree with TRBD1. CDR3 length: 14 residues. From germline, CDR1 is SGHTA and CDR2 FQGNSA. The CDR3 DNA is TGTGCCAGCAGCTCCGGACAGGGGGTTGGCGAGCAGCACTTC. It specifies CASSSGQGVGEQHF.

J is TRBJ2-1 and V is TRBV29-1, with TRBD2 matching 7 bases. V was clipped by 7 bases and J by 7 bases; unmatched bases: 10. Germline lookup yields CDR1 SQVTM and CDR2 ANQGSEA. The CDR3 length is 13 residues. CDR3 amino acids: CSGKRGTLNEQFF. CDR3 DNA: TGCAGCGGCAAGCGGGGAACCCTAAATGAGCAGTTCTTC.